The 12 T cell receptor beta chains below were found in one sample sequenced in a study of T cells in Graves' hyperthyroidism and ophthalmopathy. The TCR beta CDR3 regions underwent amplification using RNA transcripts as the source. When the TCR CDR3 underwent first-round RT-PCR, the HTBI primer set was used. TCRdb independently ran MiXCR on the multiplex PCR reads; one entry per CDR3 protein. The data contain roughly 300,000 distinct CDR3 sequences, around a fifth of them seen just once; the ten biggest clones take up around half. Sequenced input: blood. The receptors here all came from a woman aged 50 to 60 with Graves' hyperthyroidism.

This clonotype was recorded at least ten times. The chain joins TRBV12-3 or TRBV12-4 to TRBJ1-1; D is undetermined. V was clipped by 6 bases and J by 4 bases, with 15 bases between them. The CDR3 extends over 14 amino acids. CDR3 sequence reads: CASRQDPLSTEAFF. The CDR3 DNA reads TGTGCCAGCAGACAAGACCCCCTGAGCACTGAAGCTTTCTTT.

The chain uses TRBV20-1 and TRBJ2-6; 7 nucleotides match TRBD1. V was pared by 0 bases and J by 0 bases, with 11 bases of the junction left unmatched. The CDR3 sequence is 19 residues long. Germline CDR1 reads DFQATT; CDR2 reads SNEGSKA (reference sequence). For the CDR3, the DNA is TGCAGTGCTAGAGACCCGAGACAGGGTCCTTTCTCTGGGGCCAACGTCCTGACTTTC. This gives the protein CSARDPRQGPFSGANVLTF.

This clonotype has just a few counts. The gene calls are TRBV7-3 and TRBJ2-1, with D uncertain. CDR3 length: 11 amino acids. Germline V gene sequence: CDR1 SGHTA, CDR2 FQGTGA. The V end lost 2 bases, the J end lost 10 bases, and 6 bases lay between the germline ends. As DNA, the CDR3 is TGTGCCAGCAGCTTAGGGCAAGAGCAGTTCTTC. It yields the protein CASSLGQEQFF.

This clonotype came up many times. The J gene is TRBJ2-2, the V gene TRBV30; D is unresolved. Per the germline V gene, CDR1 is GTSNPN and CDR2 is SVGIG (reference sequence). The V end lost 5 bases, the J end lost 1 base, and 11 bases lay between the germline ends. The CDR3 contains 14 residues. In nucleotides, the CDR3 is TGTGCCTGGTGCCTGGGTGGGAACACCGGGGAGCTGTTTTTT. Amino acids: CAWCLGGNTGELFF.

The J gene is TRBJ2-2, the V gene TRBV20-1, with D possibly matching TRBD1 (6 bases). The DNA end lines up better with TRBJ1-1; the J call may be wrong. This CDR3 comprises 14 residues. Germline V lookup: CDR1 DFQATT, CDR2 SNEGSKA (reference sequence). CDR3 amino acids: CSARPSTGNAGAFF. CDR3 nucleotide sequence: TGCAGTGCTAGGCCCTCAACAGGGAACGCAGGAGCTTTCTTT.

This clonotype appeared a few times. J is TRBJ1-2 and V is TRBV5-5, with D possibly being TRBD1 (5 bases). Germline-derived CDR1 and CDR2 are SGHKS and YYEKEE (reference sequence). V gave up 0 bases and J gave up 8 bases, with 17 bases separating them. This CDR3 spans 15 amino acids. The CDR3 DNA reads TGTGCCAGCAGCTTGGTTCGACAGCCCGTTGGCGGCTACACCTTC. It specifies CASSLVRQPVGGYTF. The variable domain in full, completed from reference TRBV5-5 and TRBJ1-2, reads DAGVTQSPTHLIKTRGQQVTLRCSPISGHKSVSWYQQVLGQGPQFIFQYYEKEERGRGNFPDRFSARQFPNYSSELNVNALLLGDSALYLCASSLVRQPVGGYTFGSGTRLTVV.

This clonotype was seen just once. The genes are TRBV12-3 or TRBV12-4 and TRBJ1-1; D is perhaps TRBD1 (5 bases). The CDR3 extends over 14 amino acids. V was clipped by 4 bases and J by 7 bases, with 16 bases between them. The CDR3 protein is CASSSRAPLGEAFF. The CDR3 nucleotides are TGTGCCAGCAGTTCCAGGGCCCCCTTAGGTGAAGCTTTCTTT.

There are a few counts of this clonotype. The chain couples TRBV28 to TRBJ2-7, with D tentatively TRBD1 or TRBD2 (5 bases each). Trimming left V 5 bases short and J 3 bases short, with 14 bases between. This CDR3 is built from 14 residues. Looked up from germline, CDR1 is MDHEN and CDR2 is SYDVKM. The CDR3 protein is CASSTGTPIYEQYF. In DNA form, the CDR3 reads TGTGCCAGCAGTACCGGGACCCCTATCTACGAGCAGTACTTC. Combining the CDR3 with reference TRBV28 and TRBJ2-7 gives the whole variable domain DVKVTQSSRYLVKRTGEKVFLECVQDMDHENMFWYRQDPGLGLRLIYFSYDVKMKEKGDIPEGYSVSREKKERFSLILESASTNQTSMYLCASSTGTPIYEQYFGPGTRLTVT.

The chain employs TRBV18 and TRBJ1-4; tentative D call: TRBD1 (5 bases). Germline V gene data show CDR1 as KGHSH and CDR2 as LQKENI. The ends were cut back, 2 bases at V and 4 bases at J, with 11 bases in the middle. This CDR3 has 15 amino acids. The CDR3 DNA is TGTGCCAGCTCACCAATTGACAGTGTTAATGAAAAACTGTTTTTT. Its translation: CASSPIDSVNEKLFF.

This clonotype showed up just a few times. The gene calls are TRBV7-9 and TRBJ2-1; 9 positions agree with TRBD2. This CDR3 region has 17 residues. The V gene's germline CDR1 is SEHNR and CDR2 FQNEAQ (reference sequence). The trim removed 6 bases at V and 8 bases at J, leaving 17 bases unmatched. The CDR3, as DNA: TGTGCCAGCAGTTCCGGCGCGGGCGGGAGGGCGCTTCATGAGCAGTTCTTC. Translating gives CASSSGAGGRALHEQFF.

The rearrangement uses TRBV5-6 and TRBJ2-2; 9 bases match TRBD1. This CDR3 has 16 amino acids. Germline lookup yields CDR1 SGHDT and CDR2 YYEEEE. V lost 4 bases to trimming and J lost 1 base; unmatched junction nucleotides: 5. The CDR3 protein is CASSTQGQGNTGELFF. The CDR3 DNA reads TGTGCCAGCAGCACCCAGGGACAGGGGAACACCGGGGAGCTGTTTTTT.

This clonotype appeared many times. V is TRBV20-1 and J is TRBJ2-3, with a possible D match to TRBD2 (6 bases). V was shortened by 1 base and J by 0 bases, with 8 bases between the two germline ends. In germline, CDR1 is DFQATT, CDR2 SNEGSKA (reference sequence). The CDR3 loop spans 14 amino acids. The CDR3 DNA reads as TGCAGTGCTAGAGGCCGGGAGAGCACAGATACGCAGTATTTT. Its translation: CSARGRESTDTQYF.